This T cell receptor beta chain stems from a study of molecular identifiers for immune sequencing clone quantification. This clonotype turned up a few times. TCRdb processed the PCR reads anew with MiXCR; each CDR3 protein has one entry. The data hold over 600,000 distinct CDR3 sequences, with about 20% observed a single time. The source material was naive CD8+ T cells from blood, with Jurkat cell RNA spiked in. Subset specified: FACS-sorted CD8+CD4-CCR7+CD45RA+ naive T cells. The TCR sequence derives from a human donor in good health. Some libraries in this study had Jurkat cell RNA spiked in.

The DNA for the CDR3 is TGTGCCAGCAGCCCATCCCAGGGGGGGGGCGGGGAGCTGTTTTTT. The encoded protein is CASSPSQGGGGELFF. The J gene is TRBJ2-2, the V gene TRBV7-2, with D perhaps assigned TRBD1 or TRBD2 (7 bases each). CDR3 length: 15 residues. Per germline, CDR1 SGHTA and CDR2 FQGNSA. V was clipped by 5 bases and J by 7 bases, with 17 bases between them.